This T cell receptor beta chain was found in a study of T cell responses to AZD1222 COVID-19 vaccine (dated by TCRdb to 2020 to 2022). As for the study more broadly: Because spike-specific TCR depth and breadth did not differ between the two schedules, AZD1222 recipients who got a second dose at roughly 4 weeks were pooled with those who got a second dose at roughly 12 weeks. TCR sequencing was performed for over 230 trial participants, of whom some 200 were given two doses of AZD1222 and around 26 were given two doses of MenACWY control vaccine. Trial participants were enrolled by age into subgroups of 18-55, 56-69 and 70-plus years, and about 150, 27 and 61 TCR-sequenced participants, respectively, were included in these subgroups. Overall study results and their limits: The vaccine-associated CD4 TCRs covered the entire spike protein, and the dominant responses fell in regions 160-218 and 743-854. A significant rise in spike-specific TCR breadth and depth was observed after two AZD1222 doses relative to day 0 and relative to MenACWY recipients. Because no day 14 peak-response samples were available, repertoires were characterized only after the peak T cell response. Participants were mostly white British and included more females than males, and it was suggested by the authors that clonal diversity may have been underestimated. In the small 56-69-year group, the increase in depth fell short of significance, most likely because of low power. Only five or six AZD1222 recipients were SARS-CoV-2 seropositive at baseline, limiting conclusions about previously exposed vaccinees. Epitopes outside the regions mutated in the B.1.351 and B.1.1.7 variants were reportedly recognized by nearly half of the unique spike-specific TCRs.

With respect to this clone: Its antigen is currently not known. Base qualities are not at hand, and no much larger clone is one base apart.

Via the germline V gene (reference sequence), CDR1 is MNHEY and CDR2 SMNVEV. The germline ends are 5 bases apart after V is trimmed by 6 bases and J by 2 bases. Its CDR3 holds 11 amino acids, cysteine through phenylalanine. Here the CDR3 DNA is all that survives: 33 bases in frame from base 1. The CDR3 regions of human TCRbeta chains were analyzed by immunosequencing. The original pipeline was this. TCRs in the repertoires were matched against a reference library of SARS-CoV-2-specific TCRs that had been generated with the MIRA antigen-specificity platform. Breadth meant the fraction of unique TCRs that were SARS-CoV-2-associated, whereas depth meant the fraction of total T cells that were SARS-CoV-2-associated. Using the MIRA data, each spike-specific TCR was assigned both to the spike region to which the TCR was reactive and to a CD4 or CD8 class. Log10-transformed breadth and depth values were compared by one-way ANOVA with Sidak's multiple comparisons tests. TCRdb obtained this table from immuneACCESS and retained in-frame rearrangements with V and J assigned. These tables miss some clones; where compared with another copy, unresolved V genes account for less than half of the shortfall, and the remainder is unexplained. That table is the source of V, J and clone size, and D and trimming were worked out from the DNA. This sample lists just over 70,000 clones; around 85% were detected once. The top ten hold about 20% of the sample.

The meaning of the sample's time point label: baseline before first vaccination. Samples from vaccinated people were obtained from the UK trials COV001 and COV002, which included a single-blind randomized controlled phase 2/3 trial of AZD1222 (ChAdOx1 nCoV-19) in healthy adults. For TCRbeta chain sequencing, PBMC samples were collected from trial participants at day 0 and at day 28 after the second dose. The clonotype was recovered from an adult in good health. The material sequenced was peripheral blood, taken on day 0 of AZD1222 vaccination. The receptor chain draws on TRBV27 and TRBJ2-7; no D gene is confidently identified. The DNA sequence is TGTGCCAGCAGGGGTGCCTACGAGCAGTACTTC. Translated, it gives CASRGAYEQYF.